A selection of T cell receptor beta chains follows, all from one sample in a study of T cell repertoires in cytomegalovirus infection. No cognate antigen is known for these TCRs. TCRdb re-called the reads with MiXCR, one entry per CDR3 protein. The sample holds fewer than 350,000 distinct CDR3 sequences, almost 30% seen once. Source: cultured PBMCs, taken from culture after CMV antigen stimulation. The source of these receptors is a human donor in good health (CMV status not recorded). Some clones in this sample may be carry-over from other donors' samples. Each CDR3 is given with its conserved first and last residue. The D gene is left open where the match is weak. The size field is filled for only some rows; it gives once, few, many or a size class.

clone_size j_call v_call d_call cdr3_aa
. TRBJ2-1 TRBV3-1 TRBD2 CASSQEVGRNEQFF
many TRBJ1-3 TRBV7-2 TRBD1 CASSSQGTGSGNTIYF
many TRBJ2-1 TRBV7-3 . CASTLHGSPYNEQFF
. TRBJ2-3 TRBV7-6 . CASTQGGGAGDTQYF
few TRBJ2-1 TRBV24-1 TRBD1 CATMATGNYNEQFF
many TRBJ1-3 TRBV7-9 . CASSQDGRSGNTIYF
few TRBJ2-7 TRBV19 . CASSREQGFDEQYF
. TRBJ2-1 TRBV12-5 . CASGLISGPRNNEQFF
. TRBJ2-1 TRBV7-3 . CASSLGNDLNEQFF
. TRBJ2-5 TRBV4-1 . CASSQGTQETQYF
. TRBJ2-7 TRBV7-9 . CASSPPEASYEQYF
few TRBJ2-1 TRBV19 TRBD2 CASTRLAGGPSSYNEQFF
. TRBJ1-5 TRBV6-6 . CASSTGINKHF
few TRBJ1-2 TRBV19 . CASSFSGTAYGYTF
. TRBJ2-5 TRBV27 TRBD2 CASSFQTSGLQETQYF
. TRBJ2-1 TRBV5-1 TRBD2 CASRLYTSGGGEQFF
. TRBJ1-5 TRBV28 . CASSLRIQPQHF
few TRBJ1-3 TRBV27 . CASSLSRQVSGNTIYF
few TRBJ2-1 TRBV11-2 . CASSSPGVVGRNEQFF
. TRBJ2-3 TRBV5-1 . CASRLTGQITDTQYF
. TRBJ2-7 TRBV6-1 TRBD2 CASSAMGGSGHEQYF
. TRBJ2-2 TRBV20-1 . CSARDSRTGELFF
. TRBJ2-1 TRBV12-5 . CASGSYGEQFF
. TRBJ1-1 TRBV6-4 . CARSEGERTEAFF
many TRBJ1-5 TRBV19 . CASSITIYQPQHF
many TRBJ2-2 TRBV12-5 . CASAPDAVSHVQLFF
. TRBJ2-2 TRBV7-9 . CASSSPRYGRTGELFF
. TRBJ1-4 TRBV7-8 . CASSLGPGKLFF